The clone carrying this T cell receptor beta chain has at least ten counts. The antigen is undetermined. The source of the sample is a study of regulatory T cells in long-lasting Graves disease. The time point was: newly diagnosed GD, antithyroid drugs for less than 3 months. The TCR library used RNA extracted from PBMCs. With V trimmed by 7 bases and J by 6 bases, 10 bases remained unmatched. The germline V gene has CDR1 MDHEN and CDR2 SYDVKM. The CDR3 is 14 amino acids. In building TCR beta libraries, iRepertoire HTBI primers were used together with Arm-PCR of CDR3 regions. TCRdb passed the multiplex PCR reads through MiXCR, listing each CDR3 protein once. The data hold approximately 350,000 distinct CDR3 sequences, with approximately 16% observed a single time. Study results and limitations: Newly diagnosed patients shared 950 to 1,000 public clonotypes; persistent patients shared approximately 2,700.

The same sample was also used in a study of T cells in Graves' hyperthyroidism and ophthalmopathy. This second study notes: Carried out on the TCR CDR3, a first-round RT-PCR used the HTBI primer set.

This chain links TRBV28 with TRBJ2-7; 9 bases align to TRBD1. The TCR was taken from a man aged 40-55 years with Graves disease. Sequencing used peripheral blood mononuclear cells (PBMCs), obtained at new diagnosis, from a patient treated with antithyroid drugs. For the CDR3, the DNA is TGTGCCAGCACCTTCCAGGACAGGGGTAGCGAGCAGTACTTC. It is translated as CASTFQDRGSEQYF.